This T cell receptor (beta chain) was profiled in a study of control samples from healthy donors and cancer patients. The CDR3 loop spans 14 amino acids. The germline V gene has CDR1 SNHLY and CDR2 FYNNEI. Trimming stripped 1 base from V and 4 bases from J, with 8 bases between. The sample holds one count of this clone. TCRdb's table, derived via immunoSEQ multiplex PCR, lists solely in-frame clones and lacks some. The sample lists about 160,000 clones; about 94% were seen once. The material sequenced was blood. This chain links TRBV2 with TRBJ2-1; D gene uncertain. This TCR was recovered from a woman aged 40-49 years in good health. The CDR3 loop is CASSEVTSYNEQFF. CDR3 DNA: TGTGCCAGCAGTGAAGTGACTTCTTACAATGAGCAGTTCTTC.